These 2 T cell receptor beta chains share one sample of origin, sequenced in a study of CXCR3-negative and CXCR3-positive naive CD8 T cells. All TRB cDNA libraries came from 5' RACE performed with UMI labels. TCRdb reprocessed the 5' RACE reads; each CDR3 protein has one entry and no DNA is given. Its table lists about 39,000 distinct CDR3 sequences. The sample taken for sequencing was naive CXCR3- CD8+ T cells from blood. The subset here: CD45RO-CCR7+CD27+CD95- naive CD8+ T cells lacking CXCR3 (TNR3-). The origin of the receptors is a human donor in good health. Some clones in this sample may be carry-over from other donors' samples.

This chain connects TRBV13 to TRBJ2-5. This CDR3 comprises 13 residues. Germline values: CDR1 PRHDT, CDR2 FYEKMQ (reference sequence). The chain's CDR3 is CASSSRALETQYF.

This chain joins TRBV6-2 or TRBV6-3 and TRBJ2-2; TCRdb indicates TRBD1, and absent DNA this call remains unverified. This CDR3 is 18 amino acids long. Germline V gene lookup returns CDR1 MNHEY and CDR2 SVGEGT. The CDR3 reads CASSPPGFHLSNTGELFF.